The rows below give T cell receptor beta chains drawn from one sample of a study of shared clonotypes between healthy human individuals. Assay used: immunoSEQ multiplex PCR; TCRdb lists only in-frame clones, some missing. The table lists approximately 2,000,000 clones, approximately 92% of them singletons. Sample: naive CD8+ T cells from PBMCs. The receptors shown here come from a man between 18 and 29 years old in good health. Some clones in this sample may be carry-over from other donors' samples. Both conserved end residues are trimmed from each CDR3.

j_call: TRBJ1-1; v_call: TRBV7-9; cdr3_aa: ALLLLVNTEAF
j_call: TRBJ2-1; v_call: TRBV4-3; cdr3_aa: ASSPSGVARWDEQF
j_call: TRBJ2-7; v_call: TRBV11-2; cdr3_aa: ASSHPDRTVEQY
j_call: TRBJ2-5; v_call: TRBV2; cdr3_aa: ASSEVTGGPETQY
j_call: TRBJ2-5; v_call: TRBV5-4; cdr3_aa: ASSLEQGRRKTQY
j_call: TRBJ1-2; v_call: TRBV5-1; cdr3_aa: ASSLFLWGYT
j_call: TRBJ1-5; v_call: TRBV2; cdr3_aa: ASSELLGQLNQPQH
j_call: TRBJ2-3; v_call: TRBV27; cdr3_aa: AVTSGRTDTQY
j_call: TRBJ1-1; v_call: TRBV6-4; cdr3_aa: ASRGQQNTEAF
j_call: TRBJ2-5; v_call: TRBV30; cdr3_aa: AWSPSGWDETQY
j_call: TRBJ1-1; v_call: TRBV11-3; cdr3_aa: ASSLGFTEAF
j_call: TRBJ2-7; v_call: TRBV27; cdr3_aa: ASSFTGATGAYEQY
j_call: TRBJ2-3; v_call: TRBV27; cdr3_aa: ASTSGPSLRFSTDTQY
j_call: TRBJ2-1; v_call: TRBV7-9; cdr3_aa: ASSLNSGVNNEQF
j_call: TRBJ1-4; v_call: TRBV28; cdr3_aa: ASSLEGAINEKLF
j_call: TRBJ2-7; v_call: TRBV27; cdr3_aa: ASRKGKRSEQY
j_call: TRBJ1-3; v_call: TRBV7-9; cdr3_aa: ASSFSGPITAGNTIY
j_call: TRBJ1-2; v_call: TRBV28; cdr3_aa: ASSFDRWNGYT
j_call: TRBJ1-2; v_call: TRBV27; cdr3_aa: ASSFSLNYGYT
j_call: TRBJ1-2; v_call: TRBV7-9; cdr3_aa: ASSFPAPDAF
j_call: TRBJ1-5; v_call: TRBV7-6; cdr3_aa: ASSPGGPIQPQH
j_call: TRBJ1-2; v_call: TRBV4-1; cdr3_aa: ASSQDGGNYGYT
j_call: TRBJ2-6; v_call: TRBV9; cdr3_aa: ASSVAFNSRDSISGANVLT
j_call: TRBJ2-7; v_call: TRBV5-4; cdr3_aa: ASSATGGAYEQY
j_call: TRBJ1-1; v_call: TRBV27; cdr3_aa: ASSLGRPHTEAF
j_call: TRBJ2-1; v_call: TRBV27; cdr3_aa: ASRLLAGGPYNEQF
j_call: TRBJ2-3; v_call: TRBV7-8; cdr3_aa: ASSLGPNGASTDTQY
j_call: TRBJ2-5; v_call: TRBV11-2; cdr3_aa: ASSPSGGGLETQY
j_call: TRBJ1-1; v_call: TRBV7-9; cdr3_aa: ASSLNPVQGTEAF